A selection of T cell receptor beta chains follows, all from one sample in a study of cytomegalovirus exposure and HLA in healthy donors. The method was immunoSEQ multiplex PCR; TCRdb's version includes in-frame clones alone and lacks a portion of them. The table lists about 260,000 clones, roughly 88% of them singletons. The sample comprised PBMCs. These receptors came from a woman in her twenties or thirties in good health and CMV-seronegative. The CDR3 runs from the conserved cysteine through the conserved F or W. The D gene is left open where the match is weak. For some rows the clone size is stated as once, few or many, or as a class when expanded; others skip it.

D gene	V gene	clone size	J gene	CDR3 DNA	CDR3 protein
NA	TRBV7-9	NA	TRBJ2-1	TGTGCCAGCAGCTCAGACACCAACAATGAGCAGTTCTTC	CASSSDTNNEQFF
TRBD2	TRBV11-2	NA	TRBJ2-7	TGTGCCAGCAGCCACTGGAGCGGGGCTCGCTCCTACGAGCAGTACTTC	CASSHWSGARSYEQYF
NA	TRBV15	NA	TRBJ1-1	TGTGCCACCAGCCTCACAAACCGGGGAAACACTGAAGCTTTCTTT	CATSLTNRGNTEAFF
TRBD1	TRBV9	NA	TRBJ2-5	TGTGCCAGCAGCCCTAGAGACAGGGGGGAGACCCAGTACTTC	CASSPRDRGETQYF
NA	TRBV7-3	NA	TRBJ2-3	TGTGCCAGCAGCCCTAGCCCATCCTCCACAGATACGCAGTATTTT	CASSPSPSSTDTQYF
NA	TRBV4-3	NA	TRBJ1-2	TGCGCCAGCAGCCAAGGAACTCCATCTAACTATGGCTACACCTTC	CASSQGTPSNYGYTF
TRBD1	TRBV28	NA	TRBJ1-2	TGTGCCAGCAGTTTACGCCATAGACAGGGCTGGGACTATGGCTACACCTTC	CASSLRHRQGWDYGYTF
NA	TRBV19	NA	TRBJ1-1	TGTGCCAGTAGTAGTCGAGGGGACACTGAAGCTTTCTTT	CASSSRGDTEAFF
NA	TRBV5-4	NA	TRBJ2-5	TGTGCCAGCAGCCCCAAGACGGGACTTCAAGAGACCCAGTACTTC	CASSPKTGLQETQYF
NA	TRBV4-2	NA	TRBJ2-2	TGTGCCAGCAGCCGCGCGCTCCCCACAGGAGCAAACACCGGGGAGCTGTTTTTT	CASSRALPTGANTGELFF
NA	TRBV6-5	NA	TRBJ2-5	TGTGCCAGCAGTTACGGCAGGGGAGGAGAGACCCAGTACTTC	CASSYGRGGETQYF
TRBD1	TRBV19	NA	TRBJ1-1	TGTGCCAGTAGTATTACAGGGGGCGCCTGGAGGAACACTGAAGCTTTCTTT	CASSITGGAWRNTEAFF
TRBD1	TRBV27	NA	TRBJ2-7	TGTGCCAGCCATGGACAGGGACGGCACGAGCAGTACTTC	CASHGQGRHEQYF
TRBD2	TRBV15	few	TRBJ2-1	TGTGCCACCAGCAGAAATAGCGGGAGTTCGGATGAGCAGTTCTTC	CATSRNSGSSDEQFF
NA	TRBV2	NA	TRBJ1-5	TGTGCCAGGGGGACCGGGGCTCAGCCCCAGCATTTT	CARGTGAQPQHF
TRBD1	TRBV6-5	once	TRBJ2-1	TGTGCCAGCAGCAAGGACAGGGGTGGGTACAATGAGCAGTTCTTC	CASSKDRGGYNEQFF
NA	TRBV18	few	TRBJ2-2	TGTGCCAGCTCACGCGGACACCCAGCCGGGGAGCTGTTTTTT	CASSRGHPAGELFF
NA	TRBV2	NA	TRBJ1-2	TGTGCCAGCAGCGTCACTAATGACGCCAGAGATTATGGCTACACCTTC	CASSVTNDARDYGYTF
NA	TRBV28	few	TRBJ2-7	TGTGCCAGCAGCCTTCGGTCCTACGAGCAGTACTTC	CASSLRSYEQYF
TRBD2	TRBV9	NA	TRBJ2-5	TGTGCCAGCAGCGCCGCCGGGACTAGCGGCCCTTGGGTGACCCAGTACTTC	CASSAAGTSGPWVTQYF
NA	TRBV25-1	NA	TRBJ2-2	TGTGCCAGCAGTGTGGGACCGAACACCGGGGAGCTGTTTTTT	CASSVGPNTGELFF
TRBD2	TRBV6-5	NA	TRBJ2-7	TGTGCCACCGGGACTAGCGGATACGAGCAGTACTTC	CATGTSGYEQYF
NA	TRBV7-9	few	TRBJ2-7	TGTGCCAGCGGCACCCAACACTACGAGCAGTACTTC	CASGTQHYEQYF
NA	TRBV9	NA	TRBJ2-3	TGTGCCAGCAGCGTAGCGGGGAGAGACACAGATACGCAGTATTTT	CASSVAGRDTDTQYF
NA	TRBV30	NA	TRBJ2-7	TGTGCCTGGAGTCGTAAGGGCGGCGAGCAGTACTTC	CAWSRKGGEQYF
NA	TRBV29-1	NA	TRBJ1-4	TGCAGCGTAGAAACACAGGGAGTGGAAAAACTGTTTTTT	CSVETQGVEKLFF
TRBD2	TRBV10-1	once	TRBJ2-7	TGCGCCAGCAGTCCTCGGGGGAGGGAGTCCCACTACGAGCAGTACTTC	CASSPRGRESHYEQYF
NA	TRBV5-1	NA	TRBJ2-1	TGCGCCAGCAGAGAAACCTACAATGAGCAGTTCTTC	CASRETYNEQFF
NA	TRBV29-1	NA	TRBJ2-3	TGCAGCGTTGGGGACTGGTTAAGCACAGATACGCAGTATTTT	CSVGDWLSTDTQYF
TRBD1	TRBV7-9	NA	TRBJ2-6	TGTGCCAGCAGCCCGGGACAGTCTGGGGCCAACGTCCTGACTTTC	CASSPGQSGANVLTF
TRBD1	TRBV28	NA	TRBJ1-2	TGTGCCAGCAGTCGGGACAGGGGTGTCTATGGCTACACCTTC	CASSRDRGVYGYTF